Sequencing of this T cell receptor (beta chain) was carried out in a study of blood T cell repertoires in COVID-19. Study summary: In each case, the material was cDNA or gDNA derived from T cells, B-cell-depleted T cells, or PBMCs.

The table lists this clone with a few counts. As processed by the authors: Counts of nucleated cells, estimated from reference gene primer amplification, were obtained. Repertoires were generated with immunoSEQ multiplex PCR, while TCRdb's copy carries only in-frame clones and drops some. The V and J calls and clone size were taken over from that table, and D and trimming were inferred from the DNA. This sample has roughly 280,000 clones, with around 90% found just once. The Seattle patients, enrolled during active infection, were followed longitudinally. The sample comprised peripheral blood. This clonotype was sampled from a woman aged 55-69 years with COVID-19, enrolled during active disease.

CDR3 sequence (DNA): TGTGCCAGCAGCTTATCCGGGAGGGCCGTCCACGAGCAGTACTTC. This gives the protein CASSLSGRAVHEQYF. The chain is built from TRBV7-2 and TRBJ2-7; 8 bases are a match to TRBD2. This CDR3 region has 15 residues. V lost 2 bases and J lost 5; bases outside the gene matches: 8. Germline V CDR1 and CDR2: SGHTA, FQGNSA.